This T cell receptor beta chain is drawn from a study of cytotoxic CD8 clonotypes in ibrutinib-treated CLL. Measured with immunoSEQ multiplex PCR; TCRdb has only the in-frame clones, and not every one. The data contain some 70,000 clones, roughly two thirds of them singletons. V was clipped by 4 bases and J by 1 base, with 8 bases between them. CDR3 length equals 13 residues. CDR1 is SGHRS, CDR2 YFSETQ, per germline. Details on this clone: Its antigen remains unidentified.

Whole-study findings and limits: Baseline values of clonality outstripped age-matched healthy donors and followed circulating CD8+ T-cell counts. Sampling times differed between sustained-remission and progressing patients. Clonality was elevated at ibrutinib response and had returned toward baseline at progression.

The sequence came from a human donor with chronic lymphocytic leukemia. The starting material was PBMCs, obtained after 12 months of ibrutinib treatment. The chain combines TRBV5-1 with TRBJ1-1; possible D gene TRBD1, 5 bases. CDR3 sequence (DNA): TGCGCCAGCAGCGGGGGTGCGAACACTGAAGCTTTCTTT. It yields the protein CASSGGANTEAFF.